Following are 15 T cell receptor beta chains from one sample sequenced in a study of shared clonotypes between healthy human individuals. Profiling relied on immunoSEQ multiplex PCR, and the TCRdb table lists in-frame clones only, not all of them. The data show nearly 1,000,000 clones, about three quarters seen once. The sample comprised memory CD4+ T cells sorted from blood. Subset in this sample: CD45RA-negative fraction. All receptors come from a man between 18 and 35 years old in good health.

The chain joins TRBV4-1 to TRBJ2-7, with D hard to call. Deletions cut 0 bases from V and 12 bases from J, with 12 bases between. The CDR3 sequence is 12 residues long. Germline CDR1 reads MGHRA; CDR2 reads YSYEKL. CDR3 coding DNA: TGCGCCAGCAGCCAAGATTTAGCACTTTTGTACTTC. Its translation is CASSQDLALLYF.

The V and J genes are TRBV7-9 and TRBJ1-1; D uncertain. V lost 1 base, J lost 7 bases, and 7 bases lay in between. The CDR3 consists of 12 residues. Germline V gives CDR1 SEHNR, CDR2 FQNEAQ (reference sequence). CDR3 region: CASSLGMGEAFF. In DNA, the CDR3 is TGTGCCAGCAGCTTAGGCATGGGTGAAGCTTTCTTT.

The chain has TRBV15 and TRBJ1-1; D is unclear. The CDR3 totals 12 residues. The V gene's germline CDR1 is LNHNV and CDR2 YYDKDF (reference sequence). Trimming removed 0 bases at V and 11 bases at J, with 10 bases between. As DNA, the CDR3 is TGTGCCACCAGCAGAGAGGTTGGAGGGGCTTTCTTT. It specifies CATSREVGGAFF.

Concerning this clone itself: At the DNA level, this CDR3 is encoded by other sequences in the same sample as well. The chain uses TRBV7-9 and TRBJ1-2, with 9 bases matching TRBD1. The CDR3 sequence is 12 residues long. Germline V lookup: CDR1 SEHNR, CDR2 FQNEAQ (reference sequence). Trimming cost V 5 bases and J 6 bases; bases outside gene matches: 1. CDR3 bases: TGTGCCAGCAGCCGGACAGGGGATGGCTACACCTTC. Its translation is CASSRTGDGYTF.

The J gene is TRBJ2-3, the V gene TRBV4-1; 9 nucleotides line up with TRBD2. CDR3 size: 18 residues. J gave up 5 bases and V 1 base, and 13 bases lay outside the gene matches. Germline CDR1 is MGHRA and CDR2 is YSYEKL. CDR3 region: CASSQGIGGRADRDTQYF. Written as DNA, the CDR3 is TGCGCCAGCAGCCAAGGGATCGGCGGGAGGGCCGATAGAGATACGCAGTATTTT.

The chain joins TRBV5-3 to TRBJ1-6, with no clear D. Being an ORF, TRBV5-3 has a function that is uncertain. The CDR3 consists of 12 residues. The V end lost 4 bases, the J end lost 8 bases, and 7 bases lay between the germline ends. The CDR3: CARSAGHSPLHF. Here the CDR3 DNA reads TGTGCCAGAAGCGCGGGCCATTCACCCCTCCACTTT.

This chain connects TRBV6-6 to TRBJ1-6; 7 nucleotides agree with TRBD1. The V and J ends lost 6 bases and 9 bases, in that order; junction bases with no gene match: 5. Germline V gene sequence: CDR1 MNHNY, CDR2 SVGAGI (reference sequence). There are 13 residues in the CDR3. The CDR3 region has the DNA TGTGCCAGCAGAGTTGACAGGGCTTCACCCCTCCACTTT. It encodes CASRVDRASPLHF.

This clone has just one count. The chain uses TRBV18 and TRBJ1-2; D uncertain. The CDR3 extends over 13 amino acids. CDR1 KGHSH and CDR2 LQKENI come from the germline V gene. The ends were cut back, 8 bases at V and 8 bases at J, with 18 bases in the middle. The CDR3 DNA reads TGTGCCAGCACCATTGGGCCGGATGAAGGCTACACCTTC. This encodes CASTIGPDEGYTF.

This clone was detected only a few times. The chain has TRBV5-1 and TRBJ1-4, with 8 bases that match TRBD1. The CDR3 totals 14 residues. V was pared by 4 bases and J by 8 bases, with 7 bases of the junction left unmatched. CDR1 and CDR2 (germline): SGHRS, YFSETQ. The CDR3 DNA reads as TGCGCCAGCAGCAAGGGACAGGAGGGGGAAAAACTGTTTTTT. Translation gives CASSKGQEGEKLFF.

With regard to this clone: Additional DNA sequences in this sample encode the identical CDR3. The chain has TRBV5-4 and TRBJ1-4; D uncertain. From germline, CDR1 is SGHNT and CDR2 YYREEE (reference sequence). V was shortened by 0 bases and J by 0 bases, with 6 bases between the two germline ends. The CDR3 sequence is 15 residues long. CDR3 region: CASSLGGATNEKLFF. Written as DNA, the CDR3 is TGTGCCAGCAGCTTGGGAGGTGCAACTAATGAAAAACTGTTTTTT.

The rearrangement links TRBV7-8 to TRBJ1-1, with TRBD1 matching 8 bases. V shed 5 bases and J 6 bases; nucleotides not matched to a gene: 8. Germline V gene sequence: CDR1 SGHVS, CDR2 FQNEAQ. The CDR3 covers 14 residues. The CDR3 protein is CASSVNRGVAEAFF. Here the CDR3 DNA reads TGTGCCAGCAGCGTAAACAGGGGGGTCGCTGAAGCTTTCTTT.

This clone is a singleton in its sample. This same CDR3 is encoded by further DNA sequences in the sample. V usage is TRBV5-6 and J usage is TRBJ2-3; D gene uncertain. V was clipped by 5 bases and J by 2 bases, with 12 bases between them. Germline V gene lookup returns CDR1 SGHDT and CDR2 YYEEEE. This CDR3 contains 14 residues. The CDR3 DNA sequence: TGTGCCAGCAGTCTGGGTCCTCTCACAGATACGCAGTATTTT. Amino acid sequence: CASSLGPLTDTQYF.

With regard to this clone: A far larger clone is a single base away, which makes a read error likely. The same CDR3 can be traced to other DNA sequences in this sample. This chain connects TRBV15 to TRBJ1-5; D gene ambiguous. The V gene lost 0 bases and the J gene lost 4 bases, with 7 bases spanning the gap. The CDR3 totals 14 residues. Per germline, CDR1 LNHNV and CDR2 YYDKDF (reference sequence). The CDR3 region is CATSRDVGNQPQHF. The CDR3 DNA follows: TGTGCCACCAGCAGAGATGTGGGAAATCAGCCCCAGCATTTT.

The chain is built from TRBV5-4 and TRBJ2-7, with D perhaps TRBD1 (6 bases). Germline-derived CDR1 and CDR2 are SGHNT and YYREEE (reference sequence). The CDR3 runs to 14 residues. V was clipped by 2 bases and J by 6 bases, with 15 bases between them. CDR3 nucleotides: TGTGCCAGCAGCTTCCGGGACACCTTGGGCGAGCAGTACTTC. Amino acids: CASSFRDTLGEQYF.

This clone appeared once. V usage is TRBV4-1 and J usage is TRBJ2-5, with TRBD2 matching over 7 bases. CDR3 length: 18 amino acids. Germline CDR1 is MGHRA and CDR2 is YSYEKL. The J segment lost 2 bases and the V segment lost 1 base, leaving 13 bases of the junction unmatched. The CDR3 reads CASSQVRGSGPVQETQYF. The CDR3 nucleotides read TGCGCCAGCAGCCAAGTCCGCGGGAGCGGTCCGGTGCAAGAGACCCAGTACTTC.